This TCR beta chain was identified in a study of shared clonotypes between healthy human individuals. Study as a whole: Per-donor plates numbered three CD4 naive, three CD4 memory, two CD8 naive and one CD8 memory.

Study outcomes and limitations: Limitation of the genetic and exposure-history diversity represented came from the few donors. Naive subsets generally had larger estimated richness than memory subsets.

Repertoires were generated with immunoSEQ multiplex PCR, while TCRdb's copy carries only in-frame clones and drops some. Seen here are fewer than 3 million clones, around 93% observed once, and the top ten hold more than 0.35%. Note on this clone: What it binds is unknown.

This TCR derives from a man between 18 and 29 years old in good health. Some clones in this sample may be carry-over from other donors' samples. Source material: naive CD4+ T cells from PBMCs. The subset here: CD45RA+ positively selected.

The CDR3 region has the DNA TGTGCCAGCAGTTTTTACAGCTCCTACGAGCAGTACTTC. It translates to CASSFYSSYEQYF. V and J are TRBV27 and TRBJ2-7, with unresolved D. Looked up from germline, CDR1 is MNHEY and CDR2 is SMNVEV (reference sequence). The germline V and J ends were trimmed by 3 bases and 0 bases, with 6 bases remaining between them. This CDR3 contains 13 residues.